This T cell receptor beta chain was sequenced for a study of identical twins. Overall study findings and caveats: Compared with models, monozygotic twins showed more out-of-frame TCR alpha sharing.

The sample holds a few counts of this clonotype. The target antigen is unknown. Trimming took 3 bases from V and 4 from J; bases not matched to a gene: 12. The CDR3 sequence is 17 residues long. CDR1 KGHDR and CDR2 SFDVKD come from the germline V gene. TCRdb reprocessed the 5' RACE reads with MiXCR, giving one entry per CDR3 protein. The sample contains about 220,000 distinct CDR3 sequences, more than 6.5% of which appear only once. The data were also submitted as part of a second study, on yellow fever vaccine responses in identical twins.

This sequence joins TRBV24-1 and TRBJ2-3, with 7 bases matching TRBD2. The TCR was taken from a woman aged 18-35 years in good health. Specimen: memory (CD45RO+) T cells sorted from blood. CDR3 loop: CATSDPSRAGESDTQYF. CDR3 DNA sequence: TGTGCCACCAGTGATCCAAGTCGGGCGGGGGAGTCAGATACGCAGTATTTT.